Included here is one TCR beta chain sequence, with context. The antigen is undetermined. Since a much larger clone is just one base distant, this may be a read error. MiXCR, run by TCRdb on the 5' RACE reads, gives a single entry per CDR3 protein. The profile shows just under 95,000 distinct CDR3 sequences, approximately 12% of them singletons. The data are from a study of spatial heterogeneity in lung cancer. Study-wide results and limits: TCRs found ubiquitously expanded in tumor appeared in blood more at resection than at follow-up.

The time point was: sample taken at primary tumor resection. Extraction of whole RNA from tumor, nontumor lung or frozen PBMC preceded unsorted sequencing. V lost 6 bases and J lost 3, with 12 bases in between. Germline lookup yields CDR1 SGHRS and CDR2 YFSETQ. The CDR3 loop spans 13 amino acids. The chain has TRBV5-1 and TRBJ2-5; D might be TRBD2 (6 bases). The origin of this receptor is a male donor with early-stage non-small cell lung cancer. This specimen was PBMCs, taken at surgery. The CDR3 protein is CASTRWGEETQYF. For the CDR3, the DNA is TGCGCCAGCACCCGCTGGGGGGAAGAGACCCAGTACTTC.